A selection of T cell receptor beta chains follows, all from one sample in a study of cytomegalovirus exposure and HLA in healthy donors. This table comes from immunoSEQ multiplex PCR, and its TCRdb copy is limited to in-frame clones, with some not included. This sample yields 100,000 to 150,000 clones, of which roughly 95% are seen a single time; about 1.7% belongs to the top ten. The sequenced sample consisted of PBMCs. The origin of the receptors is a man younger than 30 in good health and CMV-seronegative. Each CDR3 is given with its conserved first and last residue. A D gene is named only where the DNA matches it firmly. A row's size may be missing; if present it is once, few, many or a size class.

TRBV19	.	TRBD1	TRBJ1-1	CASSIGPRTGEPEAFF	TGTGCCAGTAGTATTGGCCCGCGGACAGGGGAGCCTGAAGCTTTCTTT
TRBV6-5	.	TRBD1	TRBJ2-3	CASSYLGTDLTDTQYF	TGTGCCAGCAGTTACCTGGGGACAGACCTCACAGATACGCAGTATTTT
TRBV5-8	.	.	TRBJ2-5	CASSLFRSEWGVQETQYF	TGTGCCAGCAGCTTGTTCCGCTCTGAGTGGGGGGTCCAAGAGACCCAGTACTTC
TRBV13	.	TRBD1	TRBJ2-5	CASSPSPWGQGQETQYF	TGTGCCAGCAGCCCTTCCCCATGGGGACAGGGACAAGAGACCCAGTACTTC
TRBV11-3	.	.	TRBJ2-7	CASSNGESSYEQYF	TGTGCCAGCAGCAACGGTGAGAGCTCCTACGAGCAGTACTTC
TRBV5-4	.	TRBD2	TRBJ2-3	CASTMGTSGRTDTQYF	TGTGCCAGCACCATGGGGACTAGCGGGAGAACAGATACGCAGTATTTT
TRBV6-6	.	TRBD2	TRBJ2-1	CASSYGTSGSYNEQFF	TGTGCCAGCAGTTACGGGACTAGCGGTTCCTACAATGAGCAGTTCTTC
TRBV30	.	TRBD2	TRBJ2-7	CAWTHGLAGGPVEYF	TGTGCCTGGACCCACGGACTAGCGGGAGGGCCCGTGGAGTACTTC
TRBV11-3	.	.	TRBJ2-1	CASSRWVAGPLWNEQFF	TGTGCCAGCAGCCGCTGGGTCGCGGGACCCCTTTGGAATGAGCAGTTCTTC
TRBV27	once	TRBD2	TRBJ2-7	CATRWGAGAEQYF	TGTGCCACCCGGTGGGGAGCGGGAGCTGAGCAGTACTTC
TRBV5-8	.	.	TRBJ1-2	CASSLPNGYTF	TGTGCCAGCAGCTTGCCTAACGGCTACACCTTC
TRBV4-1	.	.	TRBJ1-1	CASSREISAGIEAFF	TGCGCCAGCAGCCGAGAAATTAGCGCCGGGATTGAAGCTTTCTTT
TRBV27	.	TRBD2	TRBJ2-2	CASSVTSPNGELFF	TGTGCCAGCAGTGTGACTAGCCCAAACGGGGAGCTGTTTTTT
TRBV28	.	.	TRBJ2-7	CASSLAAAYEQYF	TGTGCCAGCAGTCTGGCGGCAGCTTACGAGCAGTACTTC
TRBV29-1	.	TRBD2	TRBJ2-7	CSVVLAGGSSYEQYF	TGCAGCGTTGTACTAGCGGGAGGGAGCTCCTACGAGCAGTACTTC
TRBV11-3	.	TRBD1	TRBJ1-1	CASSHGQGQEAFF	TGTGCCAGCAGCCACGGACAGGGCCAGGAAGCTTTCTTT
TRBV6-6	.	TRBD2	TRBJ2-7	CASSPTSGSVEQYF	TGTGCCAGCAGTCCGACTAGCGGGAGTGTCGAGCAGTACTTC
TRBV9	once	.	TRBJ2-7	CASSVGLSYEQYF	TGTGCCAGCAGCGTAGGACTATCCTACGAGCAGTACTTC
TRBV2	.	TRBD2	TRBJ2-5	CASSAGVARETQYF	TGTGCCAGCAGCGCGGGGGTCGCGAGGGAGACCCAGTACTTC
TRBV4-3	.	TRBD2	TRBJ2-3	CASSPGTSGRATDTQYF	TGCGCCAGCAGCCCCGGGACTAGCGGGAGGGCCACAGATACGCAGTATTTT
TRBV27	.	.	TRBJ2-1	CASSLSGIYYNEQFF	TGTGCCAGCAGTTTATCCGGGATTTACTACAATGAGCAGTTCTTC
TRBV9	.	.	TRBJ2-3	CASSVGEARSTDTQYF	TGTGCCAGCAGCGTAGGAGAGGCGCGAAGCACAGATACGCAGTATTTT
TRBV30	.	TRBD2	TRBJ2-7	CAWSGQREAGYEQYF	TGTGCCTGGAGTGGCCAGCGGGAGGCGGGCTACGAGCAGTACTTC
TRBV7-2	.	.	TRBJ2-6	CASSLGASGANVLTF	TGTGCCAGCAGCTTAGGGGCCTCTGGGGCCAACGTCCTGACTTTC
TRBV9	.	.	TRBJ1-1	CASSVGGSSTEAFF	TGTGCCAGCAGCGTTGGGGGGAGTAGCACTGAAGCTTTCTTT
TRBV7-8	.	TRBD2	TRBJ2-1	CASSRGREGTNEQFF	TGTGCCAGCAGCCGCGGGCGGGAGGGAACCAATGAGCAGTTCTTC
TRBV27	.	.	TRBJ1-1	CASSSEGFPPQAFF	TGTGCCAGCAGTTCGGAGGGATTTCCTCCACAAGCTTTCTTT
TRBV7-9	.	.	TRBJ2-1	CASSLKQGDEQFF	TGTGCCAGCAGCTTGAAACAGGGCGATGAGCAGTTCTTC
TRBV4-3	.	.	TRBJ1-4	CASSQQINEKLFF	TGCGCCAGCAGCCAACAGATTAATGAAAAACTGTTTTTT
TRBV11-1	.	.	TRBJ1-2	CASTPIQGDGYTF	TGTGCCAGCACCCCAATACAGGGAGATGGCTACACCTTC
TRBV5-5	.	.	TRBJ1-4	CASSLPSGTNEKLFF	TGTGCCAGCAGTCTACCCTCAGGAACTAATGAAAAACTGTTTTTT
TRBV25-1	.	.	TRBJ2-5	CASSEYPGERGETQYF	TGTGCCAGCAGTGAATACCCAGGGGAGAGGGGAGAGACCCAGTACTTC
TRBV4-1	.	.	TRBJ1-5	CASSQVNRFYSNQPQHF	TGCGCCAGCAGCCAAGTTAACAGATTTTATAGCAATCAGCCCCAGCATTTT
TRBV2	.	TRBD2	TRBJ2-5	CASSEKASGAGTQYF	TGTGCCAGCAGTGAAAAGGCTAGCGGAGCGGGGACCCAGTACTTC
TRBV13	.	TRBD2	TRBJ2-7	CASSPELAGNHEQYF	TGTGCCAGCAGCCCTGAACTAGCGGGAAACCACGAGCAGTACTTC
TRBV7-6	.	TRBD2	TRBJ2-1	CASSLFGLAGGKLSSEQFF	TGTGCCAGCAGCTTATTTGGTCTAGCGGGAGGAAAATTGTCGAGTGAGCAGTTCTTC
TRBV11-2	once	TRBD2	TRBJ2-1	CASSGLGTSGSGEQFF	TGTGCCAGCAGTGGCCTTGGGACTAGCGGGAGTGGTGAGCAGTTCTTC
TRBV2	.	.	TRBJ1-2	CASSVRGNYGYTF	TGTGCCAGCAGTGTTCGCGGCAACTATGGCTACACCTTC
TRBV30	.	TRBD2	TRBJ2-2	CAWRLQHLAGEAGELFF	TGTGCCTGGAGGCTTCAACACCTAGCGGGAGAAGCCGGGGAGCTGTTTTTT
TRBV25-1	.	.	TRBJ2-3	CASSLQGSDTQYF	TGTGCCAGCAGTCTGCAGGGTTCAGATACGCAGTATTTT
TRBV4-2	.	TRBD1	TRBJ1-5	CASSHGQDNQPQHF	TGTGCCAGCAGCCACGGACAGGACAATCAGCCCCAGCATTTT
TRBV10-3	.	.	TRBJ1-5	CAISIDRLSDQPQHF	TGTGCCATCAGTATCGACAGGCTGTCGGATCAGCCCCAGCATTTT
TRBV18	.	.	TRBJ1-2	CASSPQGVDYGYTF	TGTGCCAGCTCACCACAGGGGGTTGACTATGGCTACACCTTC
TRBV9	.	TRBD2	TRBJ2-2	CASSVEAGAVGELFF	TGTGCCAGCAGCGTCGAAGCGGGAGCGGTCGGGGAGCTGTTTTTT
TRBV28	.	.	TRBJ2-5	CASSLLGSGETQYF	TGTGCCAGCAGTTTATTGGGGAGTGGGGAGACCCAGTACTTC
TRBV5-4	.	TRBD2	TRBJ2-1	CASSKTSASEQFF	TGTGCCAGCAGCAAGACTAGCGCGAGTGAGCAGTTCTTC
TRBV5-1	.	.	TRBJ2-1	CASSVGTPDEQFF	TGCGCCAGCAGCGTTGGGACACCCGATGAGCAGTTCTTC
TRBV7-3	.	TRBD2	TRBJ2-1	CASSSGLAGVNEQFF	TGTGCCAGCAGCTCGGGACTAGCGGGAGTCAATGAGCAGTTCTTC
TRBV6-6	.	.	TRBJ2-1	CASGAETYYNEQFF	TGTGCCAGCGGGGCAGAAACCTATTACAATGAGCAGTTCTTC
TRBV5-1	once	TRBD1	TRBJ2-7	CASSLGTGTYEQYF	TGCGCCAGCAGCTTGGGGACAGGGACCTACGAGCAGTACTTC
TRBV11-2	medium-sized	TRBD1	TRBJ1-1	CASSLFESLLRGRGAFF	TGTGCCAGCAGCTTATTCGAGTCGTTACTCAGGGGGCGAGGAGCTTTCTTT
TRBV1	.	.	TRBJ2-5	CTSSQVLGGMRYQETQYF	TGCACCAGCAGCCAAGTGCTGGGCGGGATGAGGTACCAAGAGACCCAGTACTTC
TRBV19	.	TRBD2	TRBJ2-1	CASSILAGTNNEQFF	TGTGCCAGTAGTATACTAGCGGGTACTAACAATGAGCAGTTCTTC
TRBV6-5	.	.	TRBJ2-7	CASEKGGSGYEQYF	TGTGCCAGCGAAAAAGGGGGTAGCGGGTACGAGCAGTACTTC
TRBV6-6	.	TRBD1	TRBJ1-1	CASRSLQGLEHTEAFF	TGTGCCAGCAGGAGTTTACAGGGGTTGGAGCACACTGAAGCTTTCTTT
TRBV11-3	.	.	TRBJ1-1	CASSLVGGTGVEAFF	TGTGCCAGCAGCTTAGTAGGGGGTACGGGCGTTGAAGCTTTCTTT
TRBV6-1	once	.	TRBJ2-2	CASSETALLDRNTGELFF	TGTGCCAGCAGTGAAACCGCCCTGTTAGACAGGAACACCGGGGAGCTGTTTTTT
TRBV11-2	.	.	TRBJ1-3	CASSLGWGTQRHTIYF	TGTGCCAGCAGCTTAGGATGGGGGACTCAGAGGCACACCATATATTTT
TRBV6-1	.	TRBD2	TRBJ2-3	CASSGTSGSRGFRTDTQYF	TGTGCCAGCAGTGGGACTAGCGGGAGCCGGGGTTTTCGGACAGATACGCAGTATTTT